This T cell receptor (beta chain) appears in the sequencing data of a study of CD8+CD57+ T cells in acquired aplastic anemia (dated by TCRdb to the late 2010s). At the level of the whole study: DNA extracted from sorted CD4+ and CD8+ cells had a mean of roughly 3.4 ug, with a range of about 0.18 to 27.4 ug. Mean read counts for healthy donor samples were 8.5 million to 10.8 million for CD4+ cells and 11.0 million for CD8+ cells.

The study deep-sequenced TCR repertoires of sorted CD4+ and CD8+ blood T cells from severe aplastic anemia patients and healthy subjects. Ficoll-Paque density gradient centrifugation was used to isolate peripheral blood mononuclear cells. Before DNA extraction, CD4+ and CD8+ T cells were sorted by FACS or by magnetic beads. This clonotype was counted once. The clone's antigen remains unknown. The DNA is left out, because the CDR3 cannot be placed on it with certainty; the CDR3 is given as TCRdb lists it. Genomic DNA served as template for TCR beta VDJ combination and CDR3 sequence profiling. An Illumina HiSeq 2000 was the platform used for TCR repertoire sequencing. In the paper's pipeline: Repertoire assessment relied on Simpson's diversity index, CDR3 size and DJ length profiles, and TRBV/TRBJ rearrangement plots. The most abundant DNA sequence in the deep sequencing data was taken as the immunodominant clone. CDR3 amino acid sequences were checked for sharing across subjects and were also compared against the VDJdb database and published repertoires. TCRdb applied fastp at Q25 and MiXCR to the public reads, then kept only in-frame beta chains. A single entry per CDR3 protein holds the most common genes and DNA from its merged rows. The V and J calls here are based on TCRdb, not the publication. For this sample there are around 230,000 distinct CDR3 sequences; approximately 57% appear just once. 29% of the sample goes to the ten largest clones.

Paper-wide results and their limitations: Fewer than 35 CD8+ CDR3 sequences were found to be shared between patients and controls, but these sequences appeared to be highly expressed in patients and within the immunodominant clones of the patients. No significant difference in CD8+ Simpson's diversity was found between patients and healthy controls (P=0.060).

Sequencing was performed on sorted CD4+, CD8+, or CD8+CD57+ T cells (not recorded which) from PBMCs. This TCR came from a human donor in good health.

The CDR3 has the sequence CATLDYGCTF. This receptor chain uses TRBV2 and TRBJ1-2. The germline V gene gives CDR1 as SNHLY and CDR2 as FYNNEI. The CDR3 contains 10 residues, cysteine and phenylalanine counted.